This T cell receptor beta chain was identified in a study of graft-versus-host responses after intestinal transplantation. The study's findings and limits: The highest levels of circulating GvH clones went along with early declines in HvG clones after transplant. Ileal or blood samples showed some GvH clones first, and such clones were also found in recipient marrow.

The repertoire was sequenced with immunoSEQ multiplex PCR; TCRdb's copy has only in-frame clones and lacks some. The sample records roughly 120,000 clones, 75% to 95% being singletons. The CDR3 sequence is 15 residues long. CDR1 and CDR2 (germline): SNHLY, FYNNEI. V lost 0 bases and J 3 bases, leaving 8 bases between the germline ends. Concerning this clone itself: No antigen is known for it.

This clonotype was sampled from a human donor who received an intestinal transplant. Here the sequenced sample was unstimulated CD4+ T cells sorted from spleen or lymph node cells, taken before intestinal transplant. The gene calls are TRBV2 and TRBJ1-4; D not certain. CDR3 region: CASSEAQMPNEKLFF. In DNA, the CDR3 is TGTGCCAGCAGTGAAGCCCAGATGCCTAATGAAAAACTGTTTTTT.